This T cell receptor (beta chain) was captured in a study of CD8 T cells in Susac syndrome. Study findings and constraints: As the study acknowledged, the number of individuals in its TCR sequencing and HLA analysis was relatively small.

From blood CD8+ and CD4+ T cells, the TCR beta chain was sequenced. CD8+ and CD4+ T cells were negatively isolated; TEMRA cells were FACS-enriched. Comments on this clonotype: What it binds is unknown.

An amount of RNA that ranged from roughly 0.5 to 1 ug was reverse transcribed with random hexamers. An immunoSEQ multiplex PCR generated amplified TCR beta CDR3 products spanning 54 Vbeta and 13 Jbeta. TCRdb passed the immunoSEQ multiplex PCR reads through MiXCR, listing each CDR3 protein once. The data hold 190,000 or so distinct CDR3 sequences, with around 95% observed a single time. The clonotype was recovered from a human donor with multiple sclerosis. Sequencing input: CD4+ T cells from PBMCs.

For the CDR3, the DNA is TGTGCCAGCAGGTTGGACGAAGGTCGTCCCGAGCAGTACGTC. Residues: CASRLDEGRPEQYV. The chain links TRBV2 to TRBJ2-7; D ambiguous. Germline V gene lookup returns CDR1 SNHLY and CDR2 FYNNEI. The CDR3 spans 14 residues. V was clipped by 6 bases and J by 6 bases, with 18 bases between them.